The 17 T cell receptor beta chains in this list originate from one sample, sequenced in a study of blood T cell repertoires in COVID-19. Some clones are missing from TCRdb's copy, which holds only in-frame ones; the method was immunoSEQ multiplex PCR. The sample includes some 400,000 clones, approximately 87% of them seen just once. Sequencing input: peripheral blood. Receptors were obtained from a woman younger than 45 with COVID-19, enrolled during active disease.

The CDR3 coding sequence is TGTGCCAGCACGGGACTAGCGGGAGACAATGAGCAGTTCTTC. Amino acids: CASTGLAGDNEQFF. V usage is TRBV5-4 and J usage is TRBJ2-1, with 14 bases matching TRBD2. Germline CDR1 SGHNT, CDR2 YYREEE (reference sequence). This CDR3 has 14 residues. The J segment lost 5 bases and the V segment lost 6 bases, leaving 1 base of the junction unmatched.

The chain links TRBV5-6 to TRBJ2-7; the D is unclear. The germline V and J ends were trimmed by 1 base and 2 bases, with 10 bases remaining between them. The CDR3 has 14 amino acids. Germline V lookup: CDR1 SGHDT, CDR2 YYEEEE. As DNA, the CDR3 is TGTGCCAGCAGCTTGTTGAGCCATCCCTACGAGCAGTACTTC. Protein: CASSLLSHPYEQYF.

This clone has just a few counts. The chain joins TRBV9 to TRBJ2-1, with 13 bases lining up with TRBD2. The length of the CDR3 is 17 residues. The J segment lost 5 bases and the V segment lost 7 bases, leaving 12 bases of the junction unmatched. In germline, CDR1 is SGDLS, CDR2 YYNGEE. In nucleotides, the CDR3 is TGTGCCAGCTGTAGGACTAGCGGGAGCAACCCCAACAATGAGCAGTTCTTC. Amino acid sequence: CASCRTSGSNPNNEQFF.

The V call is TRBV27, the J call TRBJ1-2, with 10 bases lining up with TRBD1. The germline V gene has CDR1 MNHEY and CDR2 SMNVEV (reference sequence). Trimming removed 6 bases from V and 4 bases from J; junction bases left unmatched: 5. There are 14 residues in the CDR3. CDR3 loop: CASSRTGGSYGYTF. The CDR3 nucleotides are TGTGCCAGCAGCAGGACAGGGGGAAGCTATGGCTACACCTTC.

V usage is TRBV28 and J usage is TRBJ2-1; 10 bases agree with TRBD2. This CDR3 has 14 amino acids. Germline-derived CDR1 and CDR2 are MDHEN and SYDVKM. The junction had 8 bases not matched to a gene; V was cut back by 6 bases and J by 9 bases. The chain's CDR3 is CASSPSSGRGEQFF. The CDR3 region has the DNA TGTGCCAGCAGCCCTTCTAGCGGGAGAGGTGAGCAGTTCTTC.

The V call is TRBV6-6, the J call TRBJ1-5, with D unclear. In germline, CDR1 is MNHNY, CDR2 SVGAGI (reference sequence). CDR3 length: 13 residues. Trimming removed 2 bases from V and 2 bases from J, with 4 bases in between. As DNA, the CDR3 is TGTGCCAGCAGTTACCCAGGCAATCAGCCCCAGCATTTT. The encoded protein is CASSYPGNQPQHF.

The chain links TRBV2 to TRBJ2-2; D gene unclear. The CDR3 has 13 amino acids. V shed 4 bases and J shed 5 bases, with 8 bases lying between them. The germline V gene encodes CDR1 SNHLY and CDR2 FYNNEI. The CDR3 DNA follows: TGTGCCAGCAGTGGGGTAGCTACCGGGGAGCTGTTTTTT. Protein sequence: CASSGVATGELFF.

In nucleotides, the CDR3 is TGTGCCAGTAGTATAGGCAGACAAGCCGAGCAGTACTTC. Protein: CASSIGRQAEQYF. V is TRBV19 and J is TRBJ2-7; no clear D gene. Between the trimmed V and J ends, which lost 1 base and 6 bases, there was a span of 10 bases. Germline V gene sequence: CDR1 LNHDA, CDR2 SQIVND (reference sequence). The CDR3 is 13 amino acids.

This clone was found many times. This rearrangement joins TRBV6-2 or TRBV6-3 to TRBJ2-7; 11 bases fit TRBD2. Trimming removed 4 bases from V and 4 bases from J; junction bases left unmatched: 0. The CDR3 runs 13 residues. CDR1 and CDR2 from the germline V gene are MNHEY and SVGEGT. The CDR3 coding sequence is TGTGCCAGCAGTTGGACTAGCGGGTACGAGCAGTACTTC. This sequence encodes CASSWTSGYEQYF.

The chain joins TRBV24-1 to TRBJ2-2; tentatively, D is TRBD1 (6 bases). Trimming removed 7 bases at V and 0 bases at J, with 8 bases between. This CDR3 comprises 14 residues. The germline V gene encodes CDR1 KGHDR and CDR2 SFDVKD. For the CDR3, the DNA is TGTGCCACCAGACAGGGAGCGAACACCGGGGAGCTGTTTTTT. Its translation is CATRQGANTGELFF.

This chain joins TRBV7-6 and TRBJ2-5; the match to TRBD2 covers 8 bases. CDR3 length: 14 residues. Germline values: CDR1 SGHVS, CDR2 FNYEAQ. J was trimmed by 2 bases and V by 5 bases; bases with no gene match: 4. As DNA, the CDR3 is TGTGCCAGCAGCCCCGGGAGGGGGCAAGAGACCCAGTACTTC. It encodes CASSPGRGQETQYF.

This chain uses TRBV13 with TRBJ2-5; maybe TRBD1 (5 bases). Germline assignment: CDR1 PRHDT and CDR2 FYEKMQ (reference sequence). CDR3 length: 13 residues. Trimming cost V 4 bases and J 5 bases, with 11 bases left between them. Written as DNA, the CDR3 is TGTGCCAGCAGCTCCCACCCAGGGGAGACCCAGTACTTC. Encoded protein: CASSSHPGETQYF.

CDR3: CAAQGTGELFF. The DNA for the CDR3 is TGTGCCGCCCAGGGCACCGGGGAGCTGTTTTTT. V is TRBV11-2 and J is TRBJ2-2; TRBD1 might be the D (5 bases). The germline CDR1 and CDR2 sequences are SGHAT and FQNNGV. Trimming shortened V by 11 bases and J by 4 bases, and 8 bases separated the two germline ends. The CDR3 runs 11 residues.

This chain uses TRBV6-8 with TRBJ2-7, with D maybe TRBD1 (6 bases). CDR1 and CDR2 (germline): MNHGY, SAAAGT. The CDR3 loop spans 14 amino acids. Trimming pared 11 bases from V and 4 bases from J, leaving 21 bases between. This chain's CDR3 is CASRPGQTEYEQYF. CDR3 nucleotide sequence: TGTGCCTCCCGTCCGGGACAAACGGAATACGAGCAGTACTTC.

This chain links TRBV4-3 with TRBJ2-3; the match to TRBD2 covers 13 bases. J lost 9 bases, V lost 4 bases, and 10 bases had no gene match. The CDR3 spans 16 residues. Germline loops: CDR1 LGHNA, CDR2 YSLEER. Written as DNA, the CDR3 is TGCGCCAGCAGCCTTTGGACTAGCGGGGGCCCAGGGACGCAGTATTTT. This codes for CASSLWTSGGPGTQYF.

This chain joins TRBV21-1 and TRBJ1-3; the table's D call of TRBD1 was not tested on the DNA. TRBV21-1 is recorded as a pseudogene. This CDR3 region has 17 residues. CDR3 in amino acids: CASSTADRADSGNTIYF. DNA for the CDR3: TGTGCCAGCAGCACCGCTGACAGGGCTGACTCTGGAAACACCATATATTTT.

The chain links TRBV24-1 to TRBJ1-2, with TRBD1 as a possible D gene (5 bases). This CDR3 is built from 13 residues. Between the trimmed V and J ends, which lost 4 bases and 8 bases, there was a span of 13 bases. Germline loops: CDR1 KGHDR, CDR2 SFDVKD. CDR3 in DNA: TGTGCCACCAGTGACGATCCAGGGTGGGGCTACACCTTC. This codes for CATSDDPGWGYTF.